The sequence of this T cell receptor (beta chain) was determined in a study of shared clonotypes between healthy human individuals. The overall study: Plates per donor: three CD4 naive, three CD4 memory, two CD8 naive, one CD8 memory. Overall study findings and caveats: Relative to memory subsets, naive subsets generally showed larger estimated richness.

A remark on this clone: Antigen specificity is unknown.

Germline V CDR1 and CDR2: MNHNS, SASEGT. The CDR3 runs to 13 residues. V shed 10 bases, J shed 5 bases, and the junction held 8 bases outside the gene matches. Replicate PCRs from sorted subsets contained around 200 ng DNA, which is around 30,000 T cell genomes. Method: immunoSEQ multiplex PCR; TCRdb's copy keeps in-frame clones and lacks some. Seen here are over a million clones, about 76% observed once, and the top ten hold about 1.5%. The chain recombines TRBV6-1 with TRBJ1-1; TRBD1 matches at 9 bases. The receptor's source is a man aged 18 to 30 in good health. Input material: memory CD4+ T cells sorted from blood. Subset meaning: CD45RA-negative fraction. CDR3 region: CATRQGVFTEAFF. The DNA of the CDR3 is TGTGCCACCAGACAGGGGGTTTTTACTGAAGCTTTCTTT.